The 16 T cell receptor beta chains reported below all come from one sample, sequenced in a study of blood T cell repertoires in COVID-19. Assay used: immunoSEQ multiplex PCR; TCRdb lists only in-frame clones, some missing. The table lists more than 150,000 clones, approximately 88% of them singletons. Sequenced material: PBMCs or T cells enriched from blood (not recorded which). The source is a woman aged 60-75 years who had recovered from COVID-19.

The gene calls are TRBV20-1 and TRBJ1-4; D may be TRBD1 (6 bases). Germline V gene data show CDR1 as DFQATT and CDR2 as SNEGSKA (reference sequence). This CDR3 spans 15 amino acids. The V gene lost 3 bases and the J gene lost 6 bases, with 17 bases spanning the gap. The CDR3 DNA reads TGCAGTGCTAGTGCACCGGGACATAGGGATGAAAAACTGTTTTTT. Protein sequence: CSASAPGHRDEKLFF.

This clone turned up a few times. CDR3 nucleotides: TGTGCCAGCTCACCACAACGGGCGGGGCAGGGAGAGACCCAGTACTTC. The encoded protein is CASSPQRAGQGETQYF. The gene calls are TRBV18 and TRBJ2-5, with TRBD2 as a possible D gene (6 bases). Germline loops: CDR1 KGHSH, CDR2 LQKENI. Deletions cut 1 base from V and 4 bases from J, with 16 bases between. The CDR3 covers 16 residues.

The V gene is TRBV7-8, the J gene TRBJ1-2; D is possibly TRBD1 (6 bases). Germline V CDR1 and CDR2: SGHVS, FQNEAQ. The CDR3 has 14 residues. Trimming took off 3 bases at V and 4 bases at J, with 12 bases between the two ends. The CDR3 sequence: CASSLLDSAYGYTF. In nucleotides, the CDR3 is TGTGCCAGCAGCTTGCTGGACAGCGCCTATGGCTACACCTTC.

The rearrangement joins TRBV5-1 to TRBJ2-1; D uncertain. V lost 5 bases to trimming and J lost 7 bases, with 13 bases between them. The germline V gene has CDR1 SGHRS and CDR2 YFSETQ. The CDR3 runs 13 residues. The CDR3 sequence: CASRPTSRNEQFF. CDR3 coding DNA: TGCGCCAGCAGGCCGACCTCGCGGAATGAGCAGTTCTTC.

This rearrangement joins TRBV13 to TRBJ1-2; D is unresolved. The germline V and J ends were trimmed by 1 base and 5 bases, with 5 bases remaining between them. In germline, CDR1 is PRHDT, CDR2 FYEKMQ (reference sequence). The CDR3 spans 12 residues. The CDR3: CASSLAGYGYTF. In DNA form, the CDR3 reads TGTGCCAGCAGCTTAGCCGGGTATGGCTACACCTTC.

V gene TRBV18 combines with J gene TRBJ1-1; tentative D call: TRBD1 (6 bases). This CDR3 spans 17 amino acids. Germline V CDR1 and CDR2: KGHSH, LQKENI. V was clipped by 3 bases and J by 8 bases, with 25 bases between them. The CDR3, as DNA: TGTGCCAGCTCACCCCGGCAGGGGAGCCCCGACCCGATAGAAGCTTTCTTT. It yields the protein CASSPRQGSPDPIEAFF.

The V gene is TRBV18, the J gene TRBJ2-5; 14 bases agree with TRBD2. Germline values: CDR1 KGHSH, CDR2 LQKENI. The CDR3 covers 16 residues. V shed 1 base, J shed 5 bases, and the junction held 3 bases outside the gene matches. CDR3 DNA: TGTGCCAGCTCACCACGGGGACTAGCGGGAGTGGAGACCCAGTACTTC. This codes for CASSPRGLAGVETQYF. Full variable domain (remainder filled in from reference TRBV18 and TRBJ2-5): NAGVMQNPRHLVRRRGQEARLRCSPMKGHSHVYWYRQLPEEGLKFMVYLQKENIIDESGMPKERFSAEFPKEGPSILRIQQVVRGDSAAYFCASSPRGLAGVETQYFGPGTRLLVL.

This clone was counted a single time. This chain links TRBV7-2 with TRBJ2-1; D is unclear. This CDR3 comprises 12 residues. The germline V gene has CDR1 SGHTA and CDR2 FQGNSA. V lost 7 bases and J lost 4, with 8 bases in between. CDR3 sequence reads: CASTRSYNEQFF. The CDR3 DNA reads TGTGCCAGCACCCGTTCGTACAATGAGCAGTTCTTC.

CDR3 loop: CASSRDSVFQETQYF. The DNA of the CDR3 is TGTGCCAGCTCCCGGGACAGCGTCTTCCAAGAGACCCAGTACTTC. The chain couples TRBV5-5 to TRBJ2-5; 7 positions agree with TRBD1. Germline-derived CDR1 and CDR2 are SGHKS and YYEKEE (reference sequence). This CDR3 is built from 15 residues. The junction had 10 bases not matched to a gene; V was cut back by 7 bases and J by 1 base.

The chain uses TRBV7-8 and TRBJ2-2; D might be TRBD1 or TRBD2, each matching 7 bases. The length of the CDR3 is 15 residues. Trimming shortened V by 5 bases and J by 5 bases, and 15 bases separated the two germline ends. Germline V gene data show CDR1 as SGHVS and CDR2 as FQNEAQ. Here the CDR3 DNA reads TGTGCCAGCAGCCGAGGGAGGGGGCGGACCGGGGAGCTGTTTTTT. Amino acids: CASSRGRGRTGELFF.

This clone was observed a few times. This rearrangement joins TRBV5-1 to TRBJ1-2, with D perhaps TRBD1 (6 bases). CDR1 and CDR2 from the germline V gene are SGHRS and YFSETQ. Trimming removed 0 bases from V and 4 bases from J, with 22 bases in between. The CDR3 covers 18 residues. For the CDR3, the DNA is TGCGCCAGCAGCTTGGTACCCGAACCCCGACAGGAGCTCTATGGCTACACCTTC. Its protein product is CASSLVPEPRQELYGYTF. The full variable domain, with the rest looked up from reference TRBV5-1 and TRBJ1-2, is KAGVTQTPRYLIKTRGQQVTLSCSPISGHRSVSWYQQTPGQGLQFLFEYFSETQRNKGNFPGRFSGRQFSNSRSEMNVSTLELGDSALYLCASSLVPEPRQELYGYTFGSGTRLTVV.

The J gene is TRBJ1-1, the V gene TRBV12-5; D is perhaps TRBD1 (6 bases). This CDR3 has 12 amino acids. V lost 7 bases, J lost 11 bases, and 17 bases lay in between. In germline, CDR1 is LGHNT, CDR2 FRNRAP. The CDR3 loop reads CASASDGGRAFF. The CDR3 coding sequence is TGTGCTAGTGCCTCCGACGGGGGGCGGGCTTTCTTT.

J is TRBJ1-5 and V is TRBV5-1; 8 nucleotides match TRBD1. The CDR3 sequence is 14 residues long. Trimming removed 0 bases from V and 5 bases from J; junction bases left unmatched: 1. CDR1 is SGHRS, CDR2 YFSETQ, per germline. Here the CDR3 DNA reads TGCGCCAGCAGCTTGGAACAGGGGGATCAGCCCCAGCATTTT. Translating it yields CASSLEQGDQPQHF.

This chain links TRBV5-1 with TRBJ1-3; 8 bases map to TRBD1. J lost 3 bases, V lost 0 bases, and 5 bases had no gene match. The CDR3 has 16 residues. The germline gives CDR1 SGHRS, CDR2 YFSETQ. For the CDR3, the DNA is TGCGCCAGCAGCTTGGATGACAGGGGATTTGGAAACACCATATATTTT. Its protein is CASSLDDRGFGNTIYF.

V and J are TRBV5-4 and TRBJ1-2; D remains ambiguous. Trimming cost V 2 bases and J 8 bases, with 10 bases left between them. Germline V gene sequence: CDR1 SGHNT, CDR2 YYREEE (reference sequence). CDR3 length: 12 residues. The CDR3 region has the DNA TGTGCCAGCAGCTTTCCTGGCTCAGGCTACACCTTC. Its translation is CASSFPGSGYTF. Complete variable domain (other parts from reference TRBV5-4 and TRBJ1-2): ETGVTQSPTHLIKTRGQQVTLRCSSQSGHNTVSWYQQALGQGPQFIFQYYREEENGRGNFPPRFSGLQFPNYSSELNVNALELDDSALYLCASSFPGSGYTFGSGTRLTVV.

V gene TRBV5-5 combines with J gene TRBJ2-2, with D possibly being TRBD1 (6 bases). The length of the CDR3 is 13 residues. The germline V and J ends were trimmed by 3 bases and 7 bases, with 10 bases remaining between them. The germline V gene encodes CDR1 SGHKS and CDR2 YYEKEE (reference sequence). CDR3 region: CASSSGTLGELFF. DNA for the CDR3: TGTGCCAGCAGCTCTGGGACACTCGGGGAGCTGTTTTTT.